This entry lists 19 T cell receptor beta chains sequenced from one sample in a study of cytomegalovirus exposure and HLA in healthy donors. In the PCR, 60 Vbeta and 13 Jbeta primers were used. Data came from immunoSEQ multiplex PCR; TCRdb stores just in-frame clones and leaves some out. The sample yields approximately 110,000 clones, approximately 80% seen once. The sample was PBMCs. The origin of the receptors is a woman aged 40-49 years in good health and CMV-seropositive.

This rearrangement joins TRBV28 to TRBJ2-1, with D unclear. The CDR3 runs to 12 residues. V lost 7 bases and J lost 3, with 7 bases in between. Germline V gene data show CDR1 as MDHEN and CDR2 as SYDVKM. This chain's CDR3 is CASTAGYNEQFF. DNA for the CDR3: TGTGCCAGCACCGCAGGCTACAATGAGCAGTTCTTC.

This chain links TRBV5-4 with TRBJ1-6; D unclear. The CDR3 consists of 16 residues. Trimming took off 6 bases at V and 6 bases at J, with 19 bases between the two ends. Germline V lookup: CDR1 SGHNT, CDR2 YYREEE (reference sequence). The CDR3 sequence: CASKEVKGVVNSPLHF. CDR3 DNA: TGTGCCAGCAAGGAGGTGAAGGGAGTTGTTAATTCACCCCTCCACTTT.

The chain couples TRBV5-4 to TRBJ2-7, with 7 bases that match TRBD1. Germline assignment: CDR1 SGHNT and CDR2 YYREEE (reference sequence). V dropped 4 bases and J dropped 3; count of bases not matched to a gene: 7. The CDR3 consists of 14 residues. The DNA for the CDR3 is TGTGCCAGCAGCCTAGGGGGCGTTGTCTACGAGCAGTACTTC. Amino acid sequence: CASSLGGVVYEQYF.

The gene calls are TRBV28 and TRBJ1-2; 7 bases fit TRBD1. The CDR3 runs 13 residues. Per germline, CDR1 MDHEN and CDR2 SYDVKM. CDR3 sequence reads: CAVWTGANYGYTF. CDR3 sequence (DNA): TGTGCTGTGTGGACAGGTGCTAACTATGGCTACACCTTC.

The genes are TRBV9 and TRBJ2-1; 9 positions match TRBD1. This CDR3 has 14 amino acids. Trimming removed 0 bases from V and 7 bases from J; junction bases left unmatched: 2. Per the germline V gene, CDR1 is SGDLS and CDR2 is YYNGEE. In DNA, the CDR3 is TGTGCCAGCAGCGTAGCCGGACAGGGGAATGAGCAGTTCTTC. It translates to CASSVAGQGNEQFF.

This chain links TRBV21-1 with TRBJ2-5; TRBD1 reflects the table's D call only, with no check against the DNA. TRBV21-1 is an annotated pseudogene. The CDR3 is 13 residues long. CDR3 bases: TGTGCCAGCAGCATTGGCAGGGCGGAGACCCAGTACTTC. This codes for CASSIGRAETQYF.

The gene calls are TRBV7-8 and TRBJ1-5, with 7 bases that match TRBD1. Germline assignment: CDR1 SGHVS and CDR2 FQNEAQ. This CDR3 has 18 amino acids. The J segment lost 0 bases and the V segment lost 2 bases, leaving 10 bases of the junction unmatched. The CDR3 sequence: CASSLLWDSTPSNQPQHF. The CDR3, as DNA: TGTGCCAGCAGCTTACTCTGGGACAGTACCCCTAGCAATCAGCCCCAGCATTTT. The full variable domain, rest sourced from reference TRBV7-8 and TRBJ1-5, is GAGVSQSPRYKVAKRGQDVALRCDPISGHVSLFWYQQALGQGPEFLTYFQNEAQLDKSGLPSDRFFAERPEGSVSTLKIQRTQQEDSAVYLCASSLLWDSTPSNQPQHFGDGTRLSIL.

The V call is TRBV10-3, the J call TRBJ2-1; D unresolved. Trimming cost V 6 bases and J 1 base, with 7 bases left between them. This CDR3 has 13 amino acids. Germline V lookup: CDR1 ENHRY, CDR2 SYGVKD. CDR3 DNA sequence: TGTGCCATCAGCCCCCCTTCCTACAATGAGCAGTTCTTC. Its protein is CAISPPSYNEQFF.

The chain carries TRBV30 and TRBJ1-1, with 7 bases matching TRBD1. The CDR3 spans 14 residues. The germline CDR1 and CDR2 sequences are GTSNPN and SVGIG (reference sequence). With 3 bases clipped from V and 1 base from J, the junction kept 5 bases outside the gene matches. The CDR3 reads CAWRGDSKNTEAFF. Written as DNA, the CDR3 is TGTGCCTGGAGGGGGGACAGCAAGAACACTGAAGCTTTCTTT.

This clone showed up just once. The chain has TRBV7-8 and TRBJ2-2, with D uncertain. The CDR3 runs to 14 residues. The germline V and J ends were trimmed by 5 bases and 2 bases, with 9 bases remaining between them. The germline V gene encodes CDR1 SGHVS and CDR2 FQNEAQ. DNA for the CDR3: TGTGCCAGCAGCCCGACTTATAACACCGGGGAGCTGTTTTTT. As protein: CASSPTYNTGELFF.

This sequence joins TRBV28 and TRBJ2-2, with D hard to call. Per the germline V gene, CDR1 is MDHEN and CDR2 is SYDVKM. The CDR3 extends over 15 amino acids. V was trimmed by 5 bases and J by 1 base, leaving 11 bases between them. CDR3 protein: CASSEIVGNTGELFF. The DNA for the CDR3 is TGTGCCAGCAGTGAAATAGTCGGGAACACCGGGGAGCTGTTTTTT. Together with reference TRBV28 and TRBJ2-2, the CDR3 gives the full variable domain: DVKVTQSSRYLVKRTGEKVFLECVQDMDHENMFWYRQDPGLGLRLIYFSYDVKMKEKGDIPEGYSVSREKKERFSLILESASTNQTSMYLCASSEIVGNTGELFFGEGSRLTVL.

This rearrangement joins TRBV6-6 to TRBJ2-5, with D hard to call. Germline CDR1 and CDR2: MNHNY and SVGAGI (reference sequence). V lost 6 bases to trimming and J lost 7 bases, with 15 bases between them. This CDR3 region has 13 residues. The CDR3 nucleotides are TGTGCCAGCAGCCCTGGAGCTCTTGGGACCCAGTACTTC. Protein product: CASSPGALGTQYF.

This clone was seen a handful of times. V is TRBV7-2 and J is TRBJ1-1, with D unclear. The germline gives CDR1 SGHTA, CDR2 FQGNSA. The CDR3 has 14 amino acids. The V gene lost 1 base and the J gene lost 5 bases, with 11 bases spanning the gap. CDR3 in amino acids: CASSLDGGRTEAFF. The CDR3 DNA sequence: TGTGCCAGCAGCTTAGATGGAGGGAGGACTGAAGCTTTCTTT.

The chain employs TRBV7-3 and TRBJ2-1; 9 bases match TRBD1. Germline V gives CDR1 SGHTA, CDR2 FQGTGA. The CDR3 sequence is 16 residues long. V gave up 5 bases and J gave up 7 bases; unmatched junction bases: 12. Here the CDR3 DNA reads TGTGCCAGCAGCCTGGGTCAGGGGACAGGGTCAAATGAGCAGTTCTTC. It translates to CASSLGQGTGSNEQFF.

The table lists this clone with a few counts. CDR3: CASSGARGLDLGDEQFF. CDR3 nucleotides: TGTGCCAGCAGCGGTGCGCGAGGACTAGATTTGGGCGATGAGCAGTTCTTC. The chain is built from TRBV2 and TRBJ2-1, with 7 bases identical to TRBD2. Germline assignment: CDR1 SNHLY and CDR2 FYNNEI. CDR3 length equals 17 residues. J was trimmed by 8 bases and V by 6 bases; bases with no gene match: 19.

This clone was picked up one time. The V call is TRBV2, the J call TRBJ2-5, with unresolved D. The V gene's germline CDR1 is SNHLY and CDR2 FYNNEI. The CDR3 runs to 14 residues. Trimming removed 8 bases at V and 2 bases at J, with 15 bases between. The CDR3 is CASSLEARQETQYF. For the CDR3, the DNA is TGTGCCAGCTCGCTAGAGGCGCGTCAAGAGACCCAGTACTTC.

This clone was recorded at least ten times. The chain links TRBV14 to TRBJ1-3, with D uncertain. Between the trimmed V and J ends, which lost 3 bases and 4 bases, there was a span of 16 bases. This CDR3 comprises 16 residues. Germline V gene data show CDR1 as SGHDN and CDR2 as FVKESK. In DNA, the CDR3 is TGTGCCAGCAGCCATCTTTACCGAGGATCCGGAAACACCATATATTTT. Translating it yields CASSHLYRGSGNTIYF.

DNA of the CDR3: TGTGCCAGCAGCGCGAATACGGGGTACCAAGAGACCCAGTACTTC. Protein: CASSANTGYQETQYF. This chain uses TRBV9 with TRBJ2-5; D may be TRBD2 (5 bases). V shed 3 bases and J shed 0 bases, with 12 bases lying between them. Germline V gene lookup returns CDR1 SGDLS and CDR2 YYNGEE. The CDR3 sequence is 15 residues long.

V gene TRBV5-6 combines with J gene TRBJ2-2; possible D gene TRBD1, 6 bases. This CDR3 contains 14 residues. The V gene lost 5 bases and the J gene lost 6 bases, with 14 bases spanning the gap. From germline, CDR1 is SGHDT and CDR2 YYEEEE. CDR3 DNA sequence: TGTGCCAGCAGTTTTGGTCCAGGGGCCGGGGAGCTGTTTTTT. Translating gives CASSFGPGAGELFF. The full variable domain, in which reference TRBV5-6 and TRBJ2-2 provide the parts outside the CDR3, is DAGVTQSPTHLIKTRGQQVTLRCSPKSGHDTVSWYQQALGQGPQFIFQYYEEEERQRGNFPDRFSGHQFPNYSSELNVNALLLGDSALYLCASSFGPGAGELFFGEGSRLTVL.